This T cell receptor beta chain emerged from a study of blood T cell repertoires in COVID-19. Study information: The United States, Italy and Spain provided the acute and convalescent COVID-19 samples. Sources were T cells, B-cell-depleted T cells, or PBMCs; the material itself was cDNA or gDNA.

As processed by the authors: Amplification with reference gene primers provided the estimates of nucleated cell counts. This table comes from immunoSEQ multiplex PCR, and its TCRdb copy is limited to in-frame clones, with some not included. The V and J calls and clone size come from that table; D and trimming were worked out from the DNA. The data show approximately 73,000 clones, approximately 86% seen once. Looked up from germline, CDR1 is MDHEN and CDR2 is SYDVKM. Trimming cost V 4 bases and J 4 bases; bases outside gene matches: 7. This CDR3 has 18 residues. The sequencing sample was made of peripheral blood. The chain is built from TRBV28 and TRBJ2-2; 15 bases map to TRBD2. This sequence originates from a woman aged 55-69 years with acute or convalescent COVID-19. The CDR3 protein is CASSSGTSGGPGTGELFF. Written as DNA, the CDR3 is TGTGCCAGCAGTTCCGGGACTAGCGGGGGGCCTGGCACCGGGGAGCTGTTTTTT.